These 20 T cell receptor beta chains came from one sample sequenced in a study of shared clonotypes between healthy human individuals. Here immunoSEQ multiplex PCR was the method, and the copy in TCRdb shows in-frame clones only, minus some. The sample lists about 230,000 clones; 65% were seen once. The sequencing sample was made of memory CD4+ T cells sorted from blood. This sample's subset: CD45RA-negative fraction. The receptors derive from a man aged 25-45 years in good health.

The V gene is TRBV5-1, the J gene TRBJ2-1; the D gene is possibly TRBD2 (5 bases). The germline V and J ends were trimmed by 2 bases and 7 bases, with 10 bases remaining between them. The CDR3 sequence is 13 residues long. Germline CDR1 reads SGHRS; CDR2 reads YFSETQ. Here the CDR3 reads CASSFSTRNEQFF. CDR3 DNA sequence: TGCGCCAGCAGCTTTAGCACTAGGAATGAGCAGTTCTTC.

The chain carries TRBV27 and TRBJ1-4; 7 nucleotides agree with TRBD1. This CDR3 has 15 residues. V lost 0 bases, J lost 10 bases, and 8 bases stayed unmatched. Per the germline V gene, CDR1 is MNHEY and CDR2 is SMNVEV (reference sequence). Here the CDR3 DNA reads TGTGCCAGCAGTTTATCTGTAACCCCAGGGGGAAAACTGTTTTTT. Protein: CASSLSVTPGGKLFF.

The CDR3 DNA sequence: TGTGCCAGCAGCTTAACAGGGTCAGGAAACACCATATATTTT. It yields the protein CASSLTGSGNTIYF. V and J are TRBV5-6 and TRBJ1-3; the D gene is possibly TRBD1 (6 bases). The germline gives CDR1 SGHDT, CDR2 YYEEEE. V was trimmed by 2 bases and J by 4 bases, leaving 10 bases between them. The CDR3 is 14 amino acids.

This clone occurred a few times. The gene calls are TRBV11-3 and TRBJ2-1; 7 bases are a match to TRBD2. From germline, CDR1 is SGHNT and CDR2 YENEEA. The trim removed 2 bases at V and 9 bases at J, leaving 7 bases unmatched. The CDR3 consists of 14 residues. The CDR3 bases are TGTGCCAGCAGCTTAATGGGGGGGGACGGTGAGCAGTTCTTC. Translation: CASSLMGGDGEQFF. Supplemented by reference TRBV11-3 and TRBJ2-1, the full variable domain reads EAGVVQSPRYKIIEKKQPVAFWCNPISGHNTLYWYLQNLGQGPELLIRYENEEAVDDSQLPKDRFSAERLKGVDSTLKIQPAELGDSAVYLCASSLMGGDGEQFFGPGTRLTVL.

This chain links TRBV28 with TRBJ2-3, with TRBD2 matching over 13 bases. The CDR3 runs to 15 residues. Trimming at V came to 5 bases and at J to 4 bases, leaving 3 bases not matched to a gene. Germline V gene data show CDR1 as MDHEN and CDR2 as SYDVKM. In DNA form, the CDR3 reads TGTGCCAGCAGTATACTAGCGGGAGGGTCAGATACGCAGTATTTT. Amino acid sequence: CASSILAGGSDTQYF.

This chain connects TRBV30 to TRBJ2-3, with 8 bases that match TRBD1. The germline gives CDR1 GTSNPN, CDR2 SVGIG (reference sequence). V lost 2 bases and J lost 3; bases outside the gene matches: 7. This CDR3 spans 15 amino acids. CDR3 bases: TGTGCCTGGAGTCCCCAGGACAGGGTGACAGATACGCAGTATTTT. Protein: CAWSPQDRVTDTQYF.

The V gene is TRBV19, the J gene TRBJ2-5; possibly TRBD1 for D (6 bases). V dropped 3 bases and J dropped 5 bases, with 13 bases sitting between them. Germline V gene sequence: CDR1 LNHDA, CDR2 SQIVND (reference sequence). The CDR3 runs to 14 residues. The CDR3 DNA sequence: TGTGCCAGTAGTATGATCTCAGGGGCGGAGACCCAGTACTTC. Its translation: CASSMISGAETQYF. The entire variable domain, with the rest obtained from reference TRBV19 and TRBJ2-5, is as follows: DGGITQSPKYLFRKEGQNVTLSCEQNLNHDAMYWYRQDPGQGLRLIYYSQIVNDFQKGDIAEGYSVSREKKESFPLTVTSAQKNPTAFYLCASSMISGAETQYFGPGTRLLVL.

The chain joins TRBV5-1 to TRBJ2-2; the match to TRBD1 covers 7 bases. V lost 6 bases, J lost 1 base, and 9 bases stayed unmatched. This CDR3 has 16 residues. The germline V gene has CDR1 SGHRS and CDR2 YFSETQ. CDR3 in amino acids: CASTHPGTENTGELFF. The CDR3 region has the DNA TGCGCCAGCACCCACCCAGGGACAGAGAACACCGGGGAGCTGTTTTTT.

This clone was counted between two and nine times. J is TRBJ2-2 and V is TRBV4-3, with D unresolved. Trimming took off 0 bases at V and 8 bases at J, with 10 bases between the two ends. The CDR3 covers 14 residues. Per germline, CDR1 LGHNA and CDR2 YSLEER. CDR3 in DNA: TGCGCCAGCAGCCAAGATAAGGCTTCTGGGGAGCTGTTTTTT. Translated: CASSQDKASGELFF.

The genes are TRBV6-6 and TRBJ2-2; D not certain. Trimming pared 4 bases from V and 1 base from J, leaving 7 bases between. CDR1 and CDR2 (germline): MNHNY, SVGAGI (reference sequence). The CDR3 contains 14 residues. The CDR3 coding sequence is TGTGCCAGCAGTTTGAAGTTGAACACCGGGGAGCTGTTTTTT. Encoded protein: CASSLKLNTGELFF.

This chain uses TRBV10-3 with TRBJ1-3, with D perhaps matching TRBD1 (5 bases). CDR3 size: 16 residues. Between the trimmed V and J ends, which lost 6 bases and 4 bases, there was a span of 19 bases. CDR1 and CDR2 (germline): ENHRY, SYGVKD. In nucleotides, the CDR3 is TGTGCCATCAGCAACCCGGGACGGAGGGCCGGAAACACCATATATTTT. Translating gives CAISNPGRRAGNTIYF.

The J gene is TRBJ2-5, the V gene TRBV16, with D possibly being TRBD1 or TRBD2 (6 bases each). V lost 5 bases to trimming and J lost 4 bases, with 11 bases between them. Germline V lookup: CDR1 KGHSY, CDR2 FQNENV. The CDR3 has 13 amino acids. CDR3 in amino acids: CASSAGHLETQYF. CDR3 DNA sequence: TGTGCCAGCAGCGCGGGACATTTAGAGACCCAGTACTTC.

This clone was counted a few times. CDR3 sequence: CASSSGTGFETQYF. CDR3 DNA: TGTGCCAGCAGTTCTGGGACAGGGTTTGAGACCCAGTACTTC. The chain has TRBV25-1 and TRBJ2-5, with TRBD1 identical over 9 bases. This CDR3 is 14 amino acids long. V gave up 5 bases and J gave up 5 bases; unmatched junction bases: 6. Germline V gene data show CDR1 as MGHDK and CDR2 as SYGVNS.

The chain joins TRBV5-1 to TRBJ2-3, with 8 bases matching TRBD2. Germline loops: CDR1 SGHRS, CDR2 YFSETQ. This CDR3 contains 16 residues. V shed 0 bases, J shed 1 base, and the junction held 4 bases outside the gene matches. The DNA for the CDR3 is TGCGCCAGCAGCTTGGCCGCGACTAGCGGCACAGATACGCAGTATTTT. It codes for CASSLAATSGTDTQYF. The whole variable domain, filled in from reference TRBV5-1 and TRBJ2-3, reads KAGVTQTPRYLIKTRGQQVTLSCSPISGHRSVSWYQQTPGQGLQFLFEYFSETQRNKGNFPGRFSGRQFSNSRSEMNVSTLELGDSALYLCASSLAATSGTDTQYFGPGTRLTVL.

This chain uses TRBV18 with TRBJ1-2; a weak D match, TRBD1 (6 bases). V dropped 6 bases and J dropped 5 bases, with 16 bases sitting between them. From germline, CDR1 is KGHSH and CDR2 LQKENI. The CDR3 spans 14 residues. The CDR3 DNA sequence: TGTGCCAGCTCCCTAGGGGGACCGATTTATGGCTACACCTTC. Translated: CASSLGGPIYGYTF.

CDR3: CASSLMGLSYEQYF. In DNA, the CDR3 is TGTGCCAGCAGTTTAATGGGGTTATCCTACGAGCAGTACTTC. The chain carries TRBV27 and TRBJ2-7; no clear D gene. The CDR3 sequence is 14 residues long. Trimming removed 2 bases at V and 1 base at J, with 9 bases between. Per germline, CDR1 MNHEY and CDR2 SMNVEV (reference sequence).

The chain has TRBV5-4 and TRBJ2-2; no reliable D call. Looked up from germline, CDR1 is SGHNT and CDR2 is YYREEE (reference sequence). The V end was cut by 5 bases, the J end by 7 bases, with 12 bases between. The CDR3 covers 13 residues. The CDR3 reads CASSNDWYGELFF. As DNA, the CDR3 is TGTGCCAGCAGTAACGACTGGTACGGGGAGCTGTTTTTT.

The chain joins TRBV28 to TRBJ2-7; possible D gene TRBD2, 6 bases. Per germline, CDR1 MDHEN and CDR2 SYDVKM. The CDR3 loop spans 16 amino acids. Trimming removed 4 bases from V and 4 bases from J, with 20 bases in between. CDR3 coding DNA: TGTGCCAGCAGTTCGACGGACTATCGGGTTTGGTACGAGCAGTACTTC. This encodes CASSSTDYRVWYEQYF. Based on the CDR3 plus reference TRBV28 and TRBJ2-7, the full variable domain is DVKVTQSSRYLVKRTGEKVFLECVQDMDHENMFWYRQDPGLGLRLIYFSYDVKMKEKGDIPEGYSVSREKKERFSLILESASTNQTSMYLCASSSTDYRVWYEQYFGPGTRLTVT.

This chain connects TRBV28 to TRBJ2-7; 9 nucleotides match TRBD1. Germline CDR1 is MDHEN and CDR2 is SYDVKM. Unmatched junction bases numbered 7, after V lost 4 bases and J lost 3 bases. This CDR3 has 15 residues. CDR3: CASSYPGQGHYEQYF. In DNA, the CDR3 is TGTGCCAGCAGTTATCCGGGACAGGGACACTACGAGCAGTACTTC.

The chain is built from TRBV18 and TRBJ2-2; D not certain. Trimming cost V 5 bases and J 5 bases, with 6 bases left between them. The CDR3 sequence is 12 residues long. Germline lookup yields CDR1 KGHSH and CDR2 LQKENI. CDR3 sequence reads: CASSAGTGELFF. The CDR3 nucleotides read TGTGCCAGCTCAGCCGGGACCGGGGAGCTGTTTTTT.